These 13 T cell receptor beta chains were all obtained from the same sample, sequenced in a study of blood T cell repertoires in COVID-19 (dated by TCRdb to 2018 to 2020). Receptors were amplified or captured by the immunoSEQ multiplex PCR assay. TCRdb provides this immuneACCESS table in a form limited to in-frame rearrangements. Some clones are lacking; in checked studies, under half of them reflect an unresolved V gene, and why the rest are absent is not known. This sample lists around 250,000 clones; approximately 84% were detected once. Together, the top ten hold around 3.6% of the sample. The sample taken for sequencing was PBMCs or T cells enriched from blood (not recorded which). The receptor source for this set is a man aged 50-60 years who had recovered from COVID-19.

The rearrangement uses TRBV18 and TRBJ2-3; TRBD2 agrees at 10 bases. The CDR3 is 17 residues long. V was pared by 3 bases and J by 4 bases, with 10 bases of the junction left unmatched. Germline values: CDR1 KGHSH, CDR2 LQKENI. The CDR3 here is CASSPSELAGKADTQYF. The CDR3 coding sequence is TGTGCCAGCTCACCCTCTGAACTAGCGGGAAAGGCAGATACGCAGTATTTT.

The rearrangement links TRBV7-8 to TRBJ1-5; 7 bases match TRBD1. Per germline, CDR1 SGHVS and CDR2 FQNEAQ. J was trimmed by 0 bases and V by 1 base; bases with no gene match: 12. The CDR3 totals 19 residues. CDR3 amino acids: CASSLGVFRQGFSNQPQHF. The CDR3 coding sequence is TGTGCCAGCAGCTTAGGGGTGTTCCGACAGGGCTTTAGCAATCAGCCCCAGCATTTT.

The chain has TRBV5-1 and TRBJ1-2; 7 bases are shared with TRBD1. This CDR3 has 16 amino acids. V lost 4 bases and J lost 4; bases outside the gene matches: 13. Germline V gene sequence: CDR1 SGHRS, CDR2 YFSETQ. The CDR3 region is CASSPRIAEGAYGYTF. The CDR3 DNA is TGCGCCAGCAGCCCTCGGATAGCGGAGGGGGCCTATGGCTACACCTTC.

The V gene is TRBV5-1, the J gene TRBJ2-5, with 16 bases fitting TRBD2. From germline, CDR1 is SGHRS and CDR2 YFSETQ. The CDR3 is made up of 17 amino acids. J gave up 6 bases and V 4 bases, and 9 bases lay outside the gene matches. This chain's CDR3 is CASSQGTSGGAAKTQYF. As DNA, the CDR3 is TGCGCCAGCAGCCAGGGGACTAGCGGGGGGGCGGCGAAGACCCAGTACTTC.

The chain couples TRBV27 to TRBJ2-7; a possible D gene is TRBD2 (6 bases). Trimming removed 7 bases from V and 3 bases from J, with 19 bases in between. Germline V gives CDR1 MNHEY, CDR2 SMNVEV (reference sequence). CDR3 length: 15 residues. This CDR3 reads CASTSLLAGLYEQYF. CDR3 bases: TGTGCCAGCACCTCCCTTCTCGCGGGACTCTACGAGCAGTACTTC.

The chain joins TRBV15 to TRBJ2-3; TRBD1 is a possible D gene (5 bases). V lost 8 bases, J lost 2 bases, and 11 bases lay in between. CDR3 size: 13 residues. Germline CDR1 reads LNHNV; CDR2 reads YYDKDF (reference sequence). The CDR3 DNA reads as TGTGCCACCGGGGCGGTCACCACAGATACGCAGTATTTT. It encodes CATGAVTTDTQYF.

The genes are TRBV27 and TRBJ2-7, with D tentatively TRBD1 (6 bases). CDR3 length: 13 amino acids. V lost 5 bases and J lost 7, with 15 bases in between. In germline, CDR1 is MNHEY, CDR2 SMNVEV (reference sequence). CDR3 nucleotides: TGTGCCAGCAGTCCCCAGGACAGTCGGGAGCAGTACTTC. This sequence encodes CASSPQDSREQYF.

The chain couples TRBV5-1 to TRBJ1-2, with D tentatively TRBD1 (6 bases). Germline V gene lookup returns CDR1 SGHRS and CDR2 YFSETQ. V was cut by 0 bases and J by 9 bases, with 9 bases left in between. CDR3 length: 12 residues. The CDR3 protein is CASSLDRESYTF. CDR3 bases: TGCGCCAGCAGCTTGGACAGGGAAAGCTACACCTTC.

The chain recombines TRBV7-2 with TRBJ2-7; 7 nucleotides match TRBD2. Germline values: CDR1 SGHTA, CDR2 FQGNSA. J gave up 4 bases and V 5 bases, and 14 bases lay outside the gene matches. This CDR3 is built from 16 residues. Written as DNA, the CDR3 is TGTGCCAGCAGCCCGCTTTGGGAGGGGCGCGGATACGAGCAGTACTTC. Encoded protein: CASSPLWEGRGYEQYF.

As regards this clone: The germline gene is not matched at one end of the junction; a read error may be the cause. The V and J genes are TRBV2 and TRBJ1-2; 8 bases are a match to TRBD1. This CDR3 contains 12 residues. Germline lookup yields CDR1 SNHLY and CDR2 FYNNEI. CDR3 sequence (DNA): TGTGCCAGCAGTGAAGGGCAGGGGGCTCTACCCTTC. Its translation: CASSEGQGALPF. The full variable domain, in which reference TRBV2 and TRBJ1-2 provide the parts outside the CDR3, is EPEVTQTPSHQVTQMGQEVILRCVPISNHLYFYWYRQILGQKVEFLVSFYNNEISEKSEIFDDQFSVERPDGSNFTLKIRSTKLEDSAMYFCASSEGQGALPFGSGTRLTVV.

The chain uses TRBV11-2 and TRBJ2-7; 9 bases line up with TRBD1. The germline V gene encodes CDR1 SGHAT and CDR2 FQNNGV. V shed 5 bases and J 3 bases; nucleotides not matched to a gene: 8. CDR3 length: 15 residues. CDR3 amino acids: CASSLSTGGYYEQYF. The CDR3 nucleotides read TGTGCCAGCAGCCTGTCGACAGGGGGTTACTACGAGCAGTACTTC.

This clone was seen only once. This chain links TRBV5-4 with TRBJ2-7, with 8 bases fitting TRBD2. CDR1 and CDR2 from the germline V gene are SGHNT and YYREEE (reference sequence). Trimming took 4 bases from V and 2 from J; bases not matched to a gene: 5. The length of the CDR3 is 14 residues. CDR3 amino acids: CASSEGTRTYEQYF. The CDR3 nucleotides are TGTGCCAGCAGCGAAGGGACTAGAACCTACGAGCAGTACTTC.

The rearrangement joins TRBV7-2 to TRBJ2-3; a weak D match, TRBD2 (6 bases). Trimming removed 5 bases at V and 6 bases at J, with 9 bases between. The CDR3 has 12 amino acids. Germline V gene data show CDR1 as SGHTA and CDR2 as FQGNSA. CDR3 residues: CASSEDYDTQYF. Here the CDR3 DNA reads TGTGCCAGCAGCGAGGACTATGATACGCAGTATTTT. The variable domain in full, completed from reference TRBV7-2 and TRBJ2-3, reads GAGVSQSPSNKVTEKGKDVELRCDPISGHTALYWYRQSLGQGLEFLIYFQGNSAPDKSGLPSDRFSAERTGGSVSTLTIQRTQQEDSAVYLCASSEDYDTQYFGPGTRLTVL.